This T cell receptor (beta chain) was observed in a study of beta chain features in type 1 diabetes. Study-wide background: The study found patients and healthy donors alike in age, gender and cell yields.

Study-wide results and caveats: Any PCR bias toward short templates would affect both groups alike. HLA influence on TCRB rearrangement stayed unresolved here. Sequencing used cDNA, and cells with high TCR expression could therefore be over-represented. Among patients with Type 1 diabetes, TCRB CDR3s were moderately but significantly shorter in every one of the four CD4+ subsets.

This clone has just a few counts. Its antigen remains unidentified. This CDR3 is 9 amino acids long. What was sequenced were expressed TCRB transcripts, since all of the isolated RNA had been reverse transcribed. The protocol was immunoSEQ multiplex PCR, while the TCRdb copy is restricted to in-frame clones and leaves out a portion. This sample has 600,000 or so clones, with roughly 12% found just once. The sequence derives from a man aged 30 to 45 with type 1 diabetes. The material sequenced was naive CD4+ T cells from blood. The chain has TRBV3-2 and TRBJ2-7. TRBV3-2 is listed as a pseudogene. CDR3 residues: CASSQDSYF. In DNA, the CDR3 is TGTGCCAGCAGCCAAGATTCCTACTTC.